This is a list of T cell receptor beta chains from one sample in a study of T cell responses to AZD1222 COVID-19 vaccine. Some clones are missing from TCRdb's copy, which holds only in-frame ones; the method was immunoSEQ multiplex PCR. Of fewer than 150,000 clones listed, 93% are singletons. The sample in question was peripheral blood, obtained on day 0 of AZD1222 vaccination. These receptors were obtained from an adult in good health. The CDR3 runs from the conserved cysteine through the conserved F or W. A D gene is named only where the DNA matches it firmly.

d_gene | j_gene | v_gene | CDR3nt | CDR3aa
TRBD1 | TRBJ1-6 | TRBV27 | TGTGCCAGCAGCGGGGACAGGGTAAATTCACCCCTCCACTTT | CASSGDRVNSPLHF
NA | TRBJ2-3 | TRBV9 | TGTGCCAGCAGTGAACGTACAGATACGCAGTATTTT | CASSERTDTQYF
TRBD2 | TRBJ2-3 | TRBV15 | TGTGCCACCAGCAGAGGGCTAGCGGACCCCTGGGATACGCAGTATTTT | CATSRGLADPWDTQYF
NA | TRBJ1-5 | TRBV7-8 | TGTGCCAGCAGCTTAGGTGGCAAGAATCAGCCCCAGCATTTT | CASSLGGKNQPQHF
TRBD2 | TRBJ2-2 | TRBV6-4 | TGTGCCAGCAGTGACGGCCTAGCGGGTCGCACCGGGGAGCTGTTTTTT | CASSDGLAGRTGELFF
TRBD2 | TRBJ2-5 | TRBV18 | TGTGCCAGCTCACCGGGACTAGCGGAGACCCAGTACTTC | CASSPGLAETQYF
NA | TRBJ1-1 | TRBV6-6 | TGTGCCAGCAGTTACTCTGGGGGAACTGAAGCTTTCTTT | CASSYSGGTEAFF
TRBD1 | TRBJ1-1 | TRBV6-5 | TGTGCCATCACCAGGACAGGGGTTAACACTGAAGCTTTCTTT | CAITRTGVNTEAFF
TRBD2 | TRBJ2-2 | TRBV5-1 | TGCGCCAGCAGCTCCGCCGGGTGGAGCGGGAGGGCCGGGGAGCTGTTTTTT | CASSSAGWSGRAGELFF
TRBD1 | TRBJ1-1 | TRBV2 | TGTGCCAGCGGAGGGACAGGGGTTACGTTCCCCACCGTCGCTTTCTTT | CASGGTGVTFPTVAFF
TRBD1 | TRBJ2-7 | TRBV11-2 | TGTGCCAGCAGCCCCTACACAGGGGCCTACGAGCAGTACTTC | CASSPYTGAYEQYF
NA | TRBJ1-2 | TRBV7-9 | TGTGCCAGCAGCCTAGACAGCTACTATGGCTACACCTTC | CASSLDSYYGYTF
NA | TRBJ2-7 | TRBV5-4 | TGTGCCAGCAGCCCAGAGGGGGCCTACGAGCAGTACTTC | CASSPEGAYEQYF
TRBD1 | TRBJ1-6 | TRBV28 | TGTGCCAGCACCGGGACAGGGGATCCCTATAATTCACCCCTCCACTTT | CASTGTGDPYNSPLHF
TRBD2 | TRBJ2-3 | TRBV7-2 | TGTGCCAGCAGCTTTCTAGCGGGAGTGCCAGATACGCAGTATTTT | CASSFLAGVPDTQYF
TRBD1 | TRBJ1-1 | TRBV28 | TGTGCCAGCAGTTTCCGGGACAGGGATGTTTACACTGAAGCTTTCTTT | CASSFRDRDVYTEAFF
NA | TRBJ1-1 | TRBV7-9 | TGTGCCAGCAGCTTCGGCGGATACACTGAAGCTTTCTTT | CASSFGGYTEAFF